What follows is one TCR beta chain and its context. This entry comes from a study of blood T cell repertoires in COVID-19. Across the whole study: From T cells, B-cell-depleted T cells, or PBMCs came the material, which was cDNA or gDNA.

CDR1 and CDR2 (germline): KGHSH, LQKENI. V was pared by 5 bases and J by 4 bases, with 0 bases of the junction left unmatched. This CDR3 spans 12 amino acids. Clones were sequenced by immunoSEQ multiplex PCR, and TCRdb holds only the in-frame ones, with some missing. The sample records about 110,000 clones, approximately 86% being singletons. This receptor was obtained from a man aged 40-49 years with acute or convalescent COVID-19. The sample was peripheral blood. V gene TRBV18 combines with J gene TRBJ1-2; 8 nucleotides agree with TRBD1. CDR3 nucleotide sequence: TGTGCCAGCTCAGGACAGGGCTATGGCTACACCTTC. Its protein product is CASSGQGYGYTF.